The clone carrying this TCR beta chain was picked up many times. Its target is not known. Each TCR cDNA molecule carried a unique molecular identifier. From the 5' RACE reads, TCRdb called clonotypes with MiXCR, one entry per CDR3 protein. The repertoire holds 15,000 to 20,000 distinct CDR3 sequences, over 7% seen once, with 20% to 25% in the top ten. As to time point: sample taken at primary tumor resection. Tumor, nontumor lung or frozen PBMC supplied whole RNA that was sequenced unsorted. This record belongs to a study of spatial heterogeneity in lung cancer. The study, taken as a whole, reports: Tumors with more nonsynonymous mutations had more expanded intratumoral alpha and beta TCRs.

There are 15 residues in the CDR3. Germline V gene lookup returns CDR1 SNHLY and CDR2 FYNNEI. V trimming: 4 bases; J trimming: 7 bases; junction bases outside the gene matches: 10. J is TRBJ1-2 and V is TRBV2; TRBD1 matches 9 bases. This material consisted of lung tumor tissue, taken at surgery. The TCR sequence derives from a female donor with early-stage non-small cell lung cancer. The CDR3 region is CASSALEQGARGYTF. The CDR3 DNA is TGTGCCAGCAGTGCGCTGGAACAGGGGGCGCGTGGCTACACCTTC. Drawing the rest from reference TRBV2 and TRBJ1-2, the complete variable domain is EPEVTQTPSHQVTQMGQEVILRCVPISNHLYFYWYRQILGQKVEFLVSFYNNEISEKSEIFDDQFSVERPDGSNFTLKIRSTKLEDSAMYFCASSALEQGARGYTFGSGTRLTVV.